The 17 T cell receptor beta chains reported below all come from one sample, sequenced in a study of blood T cell repertoires in COVID-19. Method: immunoSEQ multiplex PCR; TCRdb's copy keeps in-frame clones and lacks some. The sample consists of about 40,000 clones, about 85% of them appearing once. The sequenced material came from peripheral blood. These receptors originate from a man in his fifties in a cohort sampled during active COVID-19.

This chain connects TRBV10-3 to TRBJ1-6; TRBD1 agrees at 9 bases. The junction had 3 bases not matched to a gene; V was cut back by 3 bases and J by 6 bases. Germline-derived CDR1 and CDR2 are ENHRY and SYGVKD. The CDR3 spans 15 residues. The CDR3 here is CAISEQGAGNSPLHF. DNA of the CDR3: TGTGCCATCAGTGAACAGGGGGCTGGTAATTCACCCCTCCACTTT.

The chain joins TRBV7-2 to TRBJ2-7; TRBD1 might be the D (7 bases). V was clipped by 5 bases and J by 0 bases, with 8 bases between them. Germline V gives CDR1 SGHTA, CDR2 FQGNSA. The CDR3 loop spans 13 amino acids. CDR3 DNA sequence: TGTGCCAGCAGCCAGGGGGGCTCCTACGAGCAGTACTTC. Translation gives CASSQGGSYEQYF. The variable domain in full, with the rest retrieved from reference TRBV7-2 and TRBJ2-7, is GAGVSQSPSNKVTEKGKDVELRCDPISGHTALYWYRQSLGQGLEFLIYFQGNSAPDKSGLPSDRFSAERTGGSVSTLTIQRTQQEDSAVYLCASSQGGSYEQYFGPGTRLTVT.

The V gene is TRBV12-3 or TRBV12-4, the J gene TRBJ2-2; D is undetermined. Trimming shortened V by 6 bases and J by 1 base, and 6 bases separated the two germline ends. The CDR3 is made up of 13 amino acids. The chain's CDR3 is CASRAGNTGELFF. CDR3 bases: TGTGCCAGCAGGGCTGGGAACACCGGGGAGCTGTTTTTT.

The chain is built from TRBV7-9 and TRBJ2-3, with TRBD2 matching 7 bases. Trimming took 7 bases from V and 0 from J; bases not matched to a gene: 10. CDR3 length: 16 amino acids. CDR1 is SEHNR, CDR2 FQNEAQ, per germline (reference sequence). CDR3 bases: TGTGCCAGCACCCCCCCGGTGGGAGGGAGCACAGATACGCAGTATTTT. Amino acids: CASTPPVGGSTDTQYF.

The chain couples TRBV6-2 or TRBV6-3 to TRBJ2-3, with TRBD2 as a possible D gene (5 bases). This CDR3 is 13 amino acids long. V dropped 5 bases and J dropped 6 bases, with 12 bases sitting between them. Germline V gene sequence: CDR1 MNHEY, CDR2 SVGEGT. The CDR3: CASSLGLPDTQYF. Here the CDR3 DNA reads TGTGCCAGCAGTCTCGGACTTCCCGATACGCAGTATTTT.

CDR3 nucleotides: TGTGCCACCAGCAGAGGAGGGTATAATGGCTACACCTTC. It codes for CATSRGGYNGYTF. The chain joins TRBV15 to TRBJ1-2; D gene ambiguous. Trimming took 1 base from V and 6 from J, leaving 9 bases between them. The CDR3 has 13 residues. Per the germline V gene, CDR1 is LNHNV and CDR2 is YYDKDF (reference sequence).

The chain links TRBV28 to TRBJ2-7; 10 bases are shared with TRBD1. Looked up from germline, CDR1 is MDHEN and CDR2 is SYDVKM. V shed 4 bases and J 2 bases; nucleotides not matched to a gene: 5. The CDR3 has 15 residues. The CDR3 DNA is TGTGCCAGCAGTTGGACCGGGACAGGGGCCTACGAGCAGTACTTC. Translation gives CASSWTGTGAYEQYF. Filled out from reference TRBV28 and TRBJ2-7, the complete variable domain reads DVKVTQSSRYLVKRTGEKVFLECVQDMDHENMFWYRQDPGLGLRLIYFSYDVKMKEKGDIPEGYSVSREKKERFSLILESASTNQTSMYLCASSWTGTGAYEQYFGPGTRLTVT.

Remarks on this clone: One end of the junction fails to match germline, which may point to a read error. V is TRBV7-7 and J is TRBJ2-5; D is perhaps TRBD1 (6 bases). The CDR3 totals 15 residues. Per the germline V gene, CDR1 is SSHAT and CDR2 is FNYEAQ (reference sequence). This CDR3 is CASSLGSTGQETQYF. In DNA, the CDR3 is TGTGCTAGCAGCTTGGGGTCAACAGGGCAAGAGACCCAGTACTTC.

The V gene is TRBV2, the J gene TRBJ2-3, with D uncertain. V lost 2 bases to trimming and J lost 7 bases, with 4 bases between them. From germline, CDR1 is SNHLY and CDR2 FYNNEI. The CDR3 contains 11 residues. The CDR3 nucleotides read TGTGCCAGCAGTGAACGGTATACGCAGTATTTT. Translated: CASSERYTQYF.

The chain links TRBV6-4 to TRBJ2-3; 8 bases match TRBD1. The germline CDR1 and CDR2 sequences are MRHNA and SNTAGT. CDR3 length: 19 residues. The V and J ends lost 0 bases and 6 bases, in that order; junction bases with no gene match: 17. The CDR3 DNA sequence: TGTGCCAGCAGTGACTCGATGCAGCCCCGAGACAGGGGACGGGATACGCAGTATTTT. Translation: CASSDSMQPRDRGRDTQYF.

This rearrangement joins TRBV2 to TRBJ1-6; unclear D gene. This CDR3 region has 12 residues. Germline assignment: CDR1 SNHLY and CDR2 FYNNEI. Trimming removed 3 bases at V and 14 bases at J, with 11 bases between. The CDR3 DNA reads TGTGCCAGCAGTGATGTCGAGGAGACCCTCCACTTT. Translation gives CASSDVEETLHF.

The genes are TRBV18 and TRBJ1-6, with D perhaps matching TRBD1 (5 bases). Per the germline V gene, CDR1 is KGHSH and CDR2 is LQKENI. This CDR3 has 14 amino acids. The V end lost 3 bases, the J end lost 10 bases, and 13 bases lay between the germline ends. CDR3 nucleotides: TGTGCCAGCTCACCTGGGAGGGGTGGCTCACCCCTCCACTTT. It encodes CASSPGRGGSPLHF. Full variable domain (remainder filled in from reference TRBV18 and TRBJ1-6): NAGVMQNPRHLVRRRGQEARLRCSPMKGHSHVYWYRQLPEEGLKFMVYLQKENIIDESGMPKERFSAEFPKEGPSILRIQQVVRGDSAAYFCASSPGRGGSPLHFGNGTRLTVT.

The chain joins TRBV19 to TRBJ1-6, with 8 bases aligning to TRBD1. The germline V gene has CDR1 LNHDA and CDR2 SQIVND (reference sequence). The CDR3 runs to 17 residues. J lost 10 bases, V lost 3 bases, and 14 bases had no gene match. The CDR3 protein is CASSIWIVRDRGSPLHF. The CDR3 DNA follows: TGTGCCAGTAGTATCTGGATCGTGCGCGACAGGGGATCACCCCTCCACTTT.

The chain links TRBV5-1 to TRBJ1-1; D remains unclear. Germline-derived CDR1 and CDR2 are SGHRS and YFSETQ. Trimming removed 1 base at V and 2 bases at J, with 6 bases between. The CDR3 is 13 residues long. The CDR3 reads CASSLNKNTEAFF. CDR3 in DNA: TGCGCCAGCAGCTTGAATAAAAACACTGAAGCTTTCTTT. Full variable domain (rest looked up from reference TRBV5-1 and TRBJ1-1): KAGVTQTPRYLIKTRGQQVTLSCSPISGHRSVSWYQQTPGQGLQFLFEYFSETQRNKGNFPGRFSGRQFSNSRSEMNVSTLELGDSALYLCASSLNKNTEAFFGQGTRLTVV.

The chain carries TRBV28 and TRBJ2-5; D uncertain. The germline V gene has CDR1 MDHEN and CDR2 SYDVKM. The CDR3 runs to 13 residues. Trimming left V 5 bases short and J 1 base short, with 8 bases between. The CDR3 region has the DNA TGTGCCAGCAGTCCTCCCAGCCAAGAGACCCAGTACTTC. Translation: CASSPPSQETQYF.

J is TRBJ2-5 and V is TRBV6-4; 7 bases fit TRBD2. Germline V gives CDR1 MRHNA, CDR2 SNTAGT. The length of the CDR3 is 15 residues. The trim removed 6 bases at V and 2 bases at J, leaving 9 bases unmatched. The CDR3 protein is CASSPGGGTQETQYF. The DNA of the CDR3 is TGTGCCAGCAGCCCCGGGGGAGGGACGCAAGAGACCCAGTACTTC.

Here the CDR3 reads CASTRQGDTEAFF. The CDR3 DNA follows: TGTGCCAGCACCAGACAGGGGGACACTGAAGCTTTCTTT. The chain combines TRBV2 with TRBJ1-1; 9 nucleotides line up with TRBD1. This CDR3 region has 13 residues. Germline loops: CDR1 SNHLY, CDR2 FYNNEI. The J segment lost 3 bases and the V segment lost 7 bases, leaving 3 bases of the junction unmatched. Full variable domain (remainder filled in from reference TRBV2 and TRBJ1-1): EPEVTQTPSHQVTQMGQEVILRCVPISNHLYFYWYRQILGQKVEFLVSFYNNEISEKSEIFDDQFSVERPDGSNFTLKIRSTKLEDSAMYFCASTRQGDTEAFFGQGTRLTVV.